This entry is about one T cell receptor beta chain. Measured with immunoSEQ multiplex PCR; TCRdb has only the in-frame clones, and not every one. The table records tens of thousands of clones, 75% to 80% of them present only once. This CDR3 region has 12 residues. These data belong to a study of blood T cell repertoires in COVID-19. Background on the study: Material from acute and convalescent COVID-19 was sourced from the United States, Italy and Spain. Sources were T cells, B-cell-depleted T cells, or PBMCs; the material itself was cDNA or gDNA.

V is TRBV21-1 and J is TRBJ1-2; the D call of TRBD1 is as the table states it, not checked on the DNA. TRBV21-1 is a pseudogene locus. Sequences were obtained from peripheral blood. The source of this sequence is a woman aged 60 to 75 with acute or convalescent COVID-19. The CDR3 sequence: CASRRTGKGYTF. The CDR3, as DNA: TGTGCCAGCAGGAGGACAGGGAAAGGCTACACCTTC.